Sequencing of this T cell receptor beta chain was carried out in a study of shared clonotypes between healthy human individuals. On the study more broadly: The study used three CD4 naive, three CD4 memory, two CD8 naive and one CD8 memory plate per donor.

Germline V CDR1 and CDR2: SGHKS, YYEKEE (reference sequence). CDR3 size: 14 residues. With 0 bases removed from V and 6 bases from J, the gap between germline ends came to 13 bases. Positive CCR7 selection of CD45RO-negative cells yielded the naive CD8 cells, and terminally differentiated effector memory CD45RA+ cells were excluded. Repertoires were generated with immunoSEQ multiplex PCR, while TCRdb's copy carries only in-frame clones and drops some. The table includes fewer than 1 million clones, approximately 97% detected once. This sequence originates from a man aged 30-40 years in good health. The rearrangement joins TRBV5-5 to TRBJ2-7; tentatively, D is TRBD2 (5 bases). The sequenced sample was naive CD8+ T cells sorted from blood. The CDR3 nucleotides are TGTGCCAGCAGCTTGGACCTTTCGAGGGCCGAGCAGTACTTC. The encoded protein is CASSLDLSRAEQYF.